Shown below are 10 T cell receptor beta chains from a single sample sequenced in a study of blood T cell repertoires in COVID-19. This table comes from immunoSEQ multiplex PCR, and its TCRdb copy is limited to in-frame clones, with some not included. This table holds under 60,000 clones, less than 85% found once. What was sequenced was peripheral blood. The receptors stem from a man between 60 and 75 years old with acute or convalescent COVID-19.

This sequence joins TRBV6-5 and TRBJ1-5, with a weak D call TRBD1 (6 bases). The CDR3 totals 14 residues. The germline V gene encodes CDR1 MNHEY and CDR2 SVGAGI. Deletions cut 6 bases from V and 2 bases from J, with 11 bases between. In DNA, the CDR3 is TGTGCCAGCAGCCCCGGACAGCGCAATCAGCCCCAGCATTTT. It yields the protein CASSPGQRNQPQHF.

In its sample, this clone was seen once. The chain recombines TRBV5-1 with TRBJ2-1; TRBD2 aligns across 13 bases. This CDR3 has 15 amino acids. V was clipped by 4 bases and J by 6 bases; unmatched bases: 4. Germline V lookup: CDR1 SGHRS, CDR2 YFSETQ. CDR3 DNA: TGCGCCAGCAGCCGACTAGCGGGGGGACCCAATGAGCAGTTCTTC. Translated: CASSRLAGGPNEQFF.

V gene TRBV6-6 combines with J gene TRBJ1-4, with 10 bases fitting TRBD1. This CDR3 contains 15 residues. Germline V lookup: CDR1 MNHNY, CDR2 SVGAGI (reference sequence). The trim removed 11 bases at V and 10 bases at J, leaving 16 bases unmatched. The CDR3 region is CAAARQGAGVGKLFF. The CDR3 bases are TGTGCCGCCGCGCGACAGGGGGCCGGGGTAGGAAAACTGTTTTTT.

This chain connects TRBV9 to TRBJ1-1, with D hard to call. Per the germline V gene, CDR1 is SGDLS and CDR2 is YYNGEE. CDR3 length equals 13 residues. V lost 4 bases and J 2 bases, leaving 9 bases between the germline ends. The CDR3 sequence is CASSPTANTEAFF. In DNA, the CDR3 is TGTGCCAGCAGCCCCACAGCAAACACTGAAGCTTTCTTT.

The chain recombines TRBV7-2 with TRBJ1-2; 9 bases align to TRBD1. The CDR3 runs to 12 residues. J was trimmed by 8 bases and V by 7 bases; bases with no gene match: 5. In germline, CDR1 is SGHTA, CDR2 FQGNSA. DNA of the CDR3: TGTGCCAGCACCCCGGGACAGGGCGGCTACACCTTC. It encodes CASTPGQGGYTF. The whole variable domain, filled in from reference TRBV7-2 and TRBJ1-2, reads GAGVSQSPSNKVTEKGKDVELRCDPISGHTALYWYRQSLGQGLEFLIYFQGNSAPDKSGLPSDRFSAERTGGSVSTLTIQRTQQEDSAVYLCASTPGQGGYTFGSGTRLTVV.

A single count supports this clone. The gene calls are TRBV6-5 and TRBJ2-7; TRBD2 matches 10 bases. CDR1 is MNHEY, CDR2 SVGAGI, per germline. The ends lost 7 bases at V and 4 bases at J; junction bases unmatched: 10. CDR3 size: 15 residues. This CDR3 reads CASTFASGGQYEQYF. The CDR3 nucleotides are TGTGCCAGCACTTTTGCTAGCGGGGGTCAATACGAGCAGTACTTC.

The V call is TRBV19, the J call TRBJ1-1; maybe TRBD1 (6 bases). The germline CDR1 and CDR2 sequences are LNHDA and SQIVND (reference sequence). The CDR3 is 15 amino acids. Trimming cost V 9 bases and J 3 bases, with 20 bases left between them. CDR3 coding DNA: TGTGCCAGCCATATGGGGGGGACACTCTACACTGAAGCTTTCTTT. Translation: CASHMGGTLYTEAFF.

This clone was observed a single time. The gene calls are TRBV5-6 and TRBJ1-6, with a tentative D call TRBD1 (6 bases). The CDR3 length is 13 residues. Trimming cost V 3 bases and J 7 bases, with 8 bases left between them. Germline lookup yields CDR1 SGHDT and CDR2 YYEEEE. The CDR3 DNA reads TGTGCCAGCAGCTACGGACAGAATTCACCCCTCCACTTT. Protein: CASSYGQNSPLHF.

The genes are TRBV11-2 and TRBJ1-2; 7 positions match TRBD1. The CDR3 loop spans 15 amino acids. The J segment lost 4 bases and the V segment lost 3 bases, leaving 8 bases of the junction unmatched. Germline lookup yields CDR1 SGHAT and CDR2 FQNNGV. Written as DNA, the CDR3 is TGTGCCAGCAGCTTGGGACAGAGAATATCCTATGGCTACACCTTC. Translation gives CASSLGQRISYGYTF.

V and J are TRBV4-2 and TRBJ2-1; 14 bases fit TRBD2. This CDR3 has 16 amino acids. Trimming cost V 1 base and J 4 bases; bases outside gene matches: 0. The germline CDR1 and CDR2 sequences are LGHNA and YNFKEQ. Here the CDR3 DNA reads TGTGCCAGCAGCCAAGGGACTAGCGGGGGGTACAATGAGCAGTTCTTC. Its translation is CASSQGTSGGYNEQFF.